The clone carrying this TCR beta chain was observed a handful of times. Its antigen remains unknown. CDR3 length: 16 residues. The V and J ends lost 7 bases and 4 bases, in that order; junction bases with no gene match: 12. The germline V gene has CDR1 MDHEN and CDR2 SYDVKM. The sample comes from a study of T cells after yellow fever vaccination. Study-wide findings and caveats: Highly abundant clonotypes carried over from the bulk population could end up in FACS-sorted repertoires as contaminants. Primary-vaccination clones mostly resurfaced post-booster (about 96% CD4, under 90% CD8). Few clonotypes appeared in both CD4 and CD8 compartments.

They built TCR cDNA with 5'RACE template switching, a step that put in a universal primer site and UMIs. TCRdb used MiXCR to reprocess the 5' RACE reads, holding one entry per CDR3 protein. The profile shows 500,000 to 700,000 distinct CDR3 sequences, around 21% of them singletons. This specimen consisted of PBMCs, obtained 15 days after the yellow fever booster vaccination. This chain links TRBV28 with TRBJ2-2; TRBD1 matches at 7 bases. The clonotype was recovered from a man aged 25-40 years who received the YFV17D yellow fever vaccine. In DNA, the CDR3 is TGTGCCAGCACCCTCTTCGGGACAGCCGGCACCGGGGAGCTGTTTTTT. Translated, it gives CASTLFGTAGTGELFF.